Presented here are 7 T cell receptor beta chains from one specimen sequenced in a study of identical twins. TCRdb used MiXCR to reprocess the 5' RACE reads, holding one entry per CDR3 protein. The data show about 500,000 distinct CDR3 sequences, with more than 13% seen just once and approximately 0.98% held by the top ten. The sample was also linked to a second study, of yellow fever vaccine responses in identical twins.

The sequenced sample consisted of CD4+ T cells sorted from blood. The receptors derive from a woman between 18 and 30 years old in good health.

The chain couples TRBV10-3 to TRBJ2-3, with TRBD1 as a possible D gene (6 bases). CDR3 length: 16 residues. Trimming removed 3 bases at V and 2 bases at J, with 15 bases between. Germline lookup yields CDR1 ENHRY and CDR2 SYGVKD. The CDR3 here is CAISEQTGAPTDTQYF. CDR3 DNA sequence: TGTGCCATCAGTGAACAGACAGGCGCTCCCACAGATACGCAGTATTTT.

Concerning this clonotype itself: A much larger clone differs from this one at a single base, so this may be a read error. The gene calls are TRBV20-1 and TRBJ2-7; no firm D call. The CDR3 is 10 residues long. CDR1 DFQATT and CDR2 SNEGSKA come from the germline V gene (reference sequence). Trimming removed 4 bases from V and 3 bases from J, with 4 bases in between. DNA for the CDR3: TGCAGTGCTACCGACTACGAGCAGTACTTC. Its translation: CSATDYEQYF.

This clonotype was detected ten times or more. CDR3 in amino acids: CASKGTALYEQYF. The DNA for the CDR3 is TGTGCCAGCAAAGGGACAGCCCTTTACGAGCAGTACTTC. The chain recombines TRBV6-2 or TRBV6-3 with TRBJ2-7; the match to TRBD1 covers 7 bases. Per the germline V gene, CDR1 is MNHEY and CDR2 is SVGEGT. The J segment lost 4 bases and the V segment lost 7 bases, leaving 7 bases of the junction unmatched. The CDR3 has 13 amino acids.

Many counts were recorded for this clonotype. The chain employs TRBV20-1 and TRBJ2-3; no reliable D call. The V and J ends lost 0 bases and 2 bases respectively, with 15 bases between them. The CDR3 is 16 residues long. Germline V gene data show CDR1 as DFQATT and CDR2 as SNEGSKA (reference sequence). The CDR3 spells CSARDRRAGPTDTQYF. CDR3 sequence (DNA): TGCAGTGCTAGAGATCGTCGGGCAGGACCCACAGATACGCAGTATTTT.

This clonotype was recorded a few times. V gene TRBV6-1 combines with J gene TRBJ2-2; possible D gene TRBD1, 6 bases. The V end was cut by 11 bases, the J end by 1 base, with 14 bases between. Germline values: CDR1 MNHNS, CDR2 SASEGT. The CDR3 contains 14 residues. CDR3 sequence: CAARTVMNTGELFF. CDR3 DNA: TGTGCCGCTCGGACAGTGATGAACACCGGGGAGCTGTTTTTT.

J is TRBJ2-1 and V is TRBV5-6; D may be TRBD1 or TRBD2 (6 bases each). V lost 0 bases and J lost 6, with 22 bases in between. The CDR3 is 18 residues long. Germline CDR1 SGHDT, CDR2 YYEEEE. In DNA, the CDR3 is TGTGCCAGCAGCTTGGGGGGGGCAGGGGCTAGGAAATTCAATGAGCAGTTCTTC. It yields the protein CASSLGGAGARKFNEQFF.

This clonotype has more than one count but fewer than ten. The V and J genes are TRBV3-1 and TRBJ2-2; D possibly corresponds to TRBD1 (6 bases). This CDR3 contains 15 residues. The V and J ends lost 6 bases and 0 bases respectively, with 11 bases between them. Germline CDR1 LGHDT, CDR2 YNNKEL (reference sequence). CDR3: CASRPTGANTGELFF. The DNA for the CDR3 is TGTGCCAGCAGGCCGACAGGAGCGAACACCGGGGAGCTGTTTTTT.